Listed here are 21 T cell receptor beta chains from one sample, sequenced in a study of T cell responses to AZD1222 COVID-19 vaccine. Assay used: immunoSEQ multiplex PCR; TCRdb lists only in-frame clones, some missing. Among around 140,000 clones listed, 65% to 90% were seen once. Sample: peripheral blood, taken 28 days after the second dose of the MenACWY control vaccine. The source of these receptors is an adult who received the MenACWY meningococcal vaccine as a control.

The chain has TRBV11-2 and TRBJ1-6; TRBD1 agrees at 7 bases. Unmatched junction bases numbered 9, after V lost 6 bases and J lost 7 bases. The CDR3 sequence is 15 residues long. Germline V gene sequence: CDR1 SGHAT, CDR2 FQNNGV. This chain's CDR3 is CASREMTGRNSPLHF. The CDR3 DNA follows: TGTGCCAGCAGGGAGATGACAGGGCGGAATTCACCCCTCCACTTT.

The rearrangement uses TRBV6-1 and TRBJ2-5; 10 bases agree with TRBD2. Trimming cost V 8 bases and J 5 bases; bases outside gene matches: 5. Germline V CDR1 and CDR2: MNHNS, SASEGT. The CDR3 extends over 13 amino acids. This chain's CDR3 is CASGLAVGETQYF. The DNA for the CDR3 is TGTGCCAGCGGACTAGCGGTGGGGGAGACCCAGTACTTC.

The chain carries TRBV11-3 and TRBJ2-7; no definite D call. Germline V CDR1 and CDR2: SGHNT, YENEEA. There are 14 residues in the CDR3. The V end was cut by 2 bases, the J end by 2 bases, with 10 bases between. The CDR3 nucleotides are TGTGCCAGCAGCTTACCAGGACCCGCCTACGAGCAGTACTTC. Its protein is CASSLPGPAYEQYF.

V usage is TRBV28 and J usage is TRBJ1-3; no firm D call. The CDR3 has 15 amino acids. Germline CDR1 and CDR2: MDHEN and SYDVKM. Trimming took off 2 bases at V and 4 bases at J, with 12 bases between the two ends. The CDR3 nucleotides are TGTGCCAGCAGTTTAGGTAAACCAGCGGGAAACACCATATATTTT. It yields the protein CASSLGKPAGNTIYF.

This clone was observed a few times. The CDR3, as DNA: TGTGCCAGCTCACCGGGTCACGGAGTCACTGAAGCTTTCTTT. Residues: CASSPGHGVTEAFF. J is TRBJ1-1 and V is TRBV18; D is ambiguous. Germline CDR1 reads KGHSH; CDR2 reads LQKENI. V dropped 3 bases and J dropped 4 bases, with 12 bases sitting between them. The CDR3 extends over 14 amino acids.

The CDR3 bases are TGTGCCACCACCCCGAGTGGGGGTAACAATGAGCAGTTCTTC. Protein sequence: CATTPSGGNNEQFF. The chain links TRBV24-1 to TRBJ2-1; D might be TRBD1 or TRBD2, each matching 5 bases. This CDR3 is built from 14 residues. Trimming removed 8 bases at V and 5 bases at J, with 15 bases between. Germline V lookup: CDR1 KGHDR, CDR2 SFDVKD.

The chain links TRBV2 to TRBJ1-1; D may be TRBD1 (6 bases). The V end was cut by 6 bases, the J end by 7 bases, with 15 bases between. The CDR3 covers 13 residues. CDR1 SNHLY and CDR2 FYNNEI come from the germline V gene. CDR3 protein: CASRETGPYEAFF. As DNA, the CDR3 is TGTGCCAGCAGGGAGACAGGTCCATATGAAGCTTTCTTT. Looking up the rest from reference TRBV2 and TRBJ1-1 gives the full variable domain: EPEVTQTPSHQVTQMGQEVILRCVPISNHLYFYWYRQILGQKVEFLVSFYNNEISEKSEIFDDQFSVERPDGSNFTLKIRSTKLEDSAMYFCASRETGPYEAFFGQGTRLTVV.

The CDR3 DNA reads TGTGCCAGCAGCTTACAGGGTAATCAGCCCCAGCATTTT. Translation: CASSLQGNQPQHF. The J gene is TRBJ1-5, the V gene TRBV11-2, with D possibly TRBD1 on 5 matching bases. Germline V gene lookup returns CDR1 SGHAT and CDR2 FQNNGV. This CDR3 contains 13 residues. With 2 bases removed from V and 4 bases from J, the gap between germline ends came to 6 bases.

The chain uses TRBV18 and TRBJ1-1; D gene ambiguous. V lost 4 bases and J lost 3, with 3 bases in between. The CDR3 runs to 11 residues. CDR1 and CDR2 from the germline V gene are KGHSH and LQKENI. In DNA form, the CDR3 reads TGTGCCAGCTCACGGGACACTGAAGCTTTCTTT. Amino acids: CASSRDTEAFF.

The chain combines TRBV7-2 with TRBJ2-1, with a possible D match to TRBD2 (7 bases). Trimming took 2 bases from V and 8 from J, leaving 10 bases between them. The CDR3 covers 13 residues. In germline, CDR1 is SGHTA, CDR2 FQGNSA. The CDR3 sequence: CASSLRGGYEQFF. The CDR3 DNA is TGTGCCAGCAGCTTAAGGGGGGGGTATGAGCAGTTCTTC.

This chain links TRBV6-5 with TRBJ1-6, with 8 bases matching TRBD1. CDR1 is MNHEY, CDR2 SVGAGI, per germline. This CDR3 comprises 14 residues. Trimming removed 9 bases from V and 2 bases from J; junction bases left unmatched: 3. In DNA form, the CDR3 reads TGTGCCAGTGGGACAGGCCCCTATAATTCACCCCTCCACTTT. Protein: CASGTGPYNSPLHF.

The chain employs TRBV3-1 (or the pseudogene TRBV3-2) and TRBJ1-2; D uncertain. This CDR3 has 14 amino acids. Germline lookup yields CDR1 LGHDT and CDR2 YNNKEL (reference sequence). V lost 3 bases to trimming and J lost 2 bases, with 10 bases between them. The DNA of the CDR3 is TGTGCCAGCAGCCACGTAATAGGCAACTATGGCTACACCTTC. Translating gives CASSHVIGNYGYTF.

The CDR3 spells CASSPGGLGSSPLHF. The CDR3 coding sequence is TGTGCCAGCAGCCCAGGGGGCCTAGGGAGTTCACCCCTCCACTTT. The V call is TRBV6-5, the J call TRBJ1-6, with 8 bases identical to TRBD1. The trim removed 6 bases at V and 9 bases at J, leaving 10 bases unmatched. The CDR3 extends over 15 amino acids. Germline V gene data show CDR1 as MNHEY and CDR2 as SVGAGI.

The chain joins TRBV15 to TRBJ2-5; TRBD1 aligns across 9 bases. J lost 5 bases, V lost 4 bases, and 8 bases had no gene match. Germline CDR1 and CDR2: LNHNV and YYDKDF (reference sequence). This CDR3 contains 15 residues. The CDR3, as DNA: TGTGCCACCAGCACAATACAGGGGGCTGTGGAGACCCAGTACTTC. As protein: CATSTIQGAVETQYF.

The chain has TRBV15 and TRBJ1-5, with D perhaps TRBD1 (5 bases). The CDR3 consists of 15 residues. Per the germline V gene, CDR1 is LNHNV and CDR2 is YYDKDF (reference sequence). V shed 6 bases and J shed 3 bases, with 15 bases lying between them. The chain's CDR3 is CATSPDIGSNQPQHF. For the CDR3, the DNA is TGTGCCACCAGTCCGGACATCGGTTCCAATCAGCCCCAGCATTTT.

The chain uses TRBV5-1 and TRBJ1-5; a weak D match, TRBD1 (5 bases). Trimming cost V 0 bases and J 5 bases, with 9 bases left between them. CDR3 length: 14 amino acids. Germline CDR1 is SGHRS and CDR2 is YFSETQ. The CDR3 spells CASSLEGSDQPQHF. Here the CDR3 DNA reads TGCGCCAGCAGCTTGGAGGGGTCGGATCAGCCCCAGCATTTT.

The J gene is TRBJ1-2, the V gene TRBV6-5, with TRBD1 identical over 7 bases. This CDR3 has 15 amino acids. Germline V gene data show CDR1 as MNHEY and CDR2 as SVGAGI. V lost 1 base and J lost 3; bases outside the gene matches: 5. This CDR3 reads CASSYLTDRDYGYTF. CDR3 in DNA: TGTGCCAGCAGTTACTTAACTGACAGGGACTATGGCTACACCTTC.

The V call is TRBV18, the J call TRBJ2-3; 8 bases are shared with TRBD2. Germline CDR1 and CDR2: KGHSH and LQKENI. The CDR3 has 13 residues. V shed 6 bases and J 5 bases; nucleotides not matched to a gene: 4. The CDR3 DNA sequence: TGTGCCAGCTCCCCGGGGGGGCGAGATACGCAGTATTTT. Translated: CASSPGGRDTQYF.

V is TRBV7-2 and J is TRBJ1-2; D call uncertain. There are 14 residues in the CDR3. The germline V gene encodes CDR1 SGHTA and CDR2 FQGNSA. Trimming took off 5 bases at V and 6 bases at J, with 16 bases between the two ends. The DNA of the CDR3 is TGTGCCAGCAGCCCGAACCCCGGAATCCATGGCTACACCTTC. This encodes CASSPNPGIHGYTF.

In this sample, this clone turned up once. The rearrangement uses TRBV5-1 and TRBJ2-2; no firm D call. Between the trimmed V and J ends, which lost 0 bases and 0 bases, there was a span of 6 bases. The CDR3 covers 15 residues. The V gene's germline CDR1 is SGHRS and CDR2 YFSETQ. The CDR3 reads CASSLAGSNTGELFF. CDR3 nucleotides: TGCGCCAGCAGCTTGGCCGGGTCGAACACCGGGGAGCTGTTTTTT.

The chain has TRBV6-5 and TRBJ2-3, with TRBD1 identical over 7 bases. J lost 2 bases, V lost 4 bases, and 6 bases had no gene match. CDR1 and CDR2 from the germline V gene are MNHEY and SVGAGI. This CDR3 contains 15 residues. The CDR3 here is CASSFGTEHTDTQYF. The CDR3 DNA follows: TGTGCCAGCAGTTTCGGGACAGAACACACAGATACGCAGTATTTT.